The T cell receptor beta chain under discussion was sequenced for a study of blood T cell repertoires in COVID-19 (dated by TCRdb to 2018 to 2021). For context, the study as a whole: The collaborator samples originated in the United States, Italy and Spain and spanned the acute and convalescent phases of COVID-19. The material from the prospective study consisted of cDNA or gDNA derived from T cells, B-cell-depleted T cells, or PBMCs. Subjects who had been exposed to COVID-19, were actively infected with it, or had recovered from it provided the deeply sampled blood TCRbeta repertoires that made up the dataset. The repertoires were made available in a free public database intended to serve as a resource for research on the immune response to SARS-CoV-2. Samples were obtained from the ongoing ImmuneRACE study (first 160 participants) and from roughly 1,300 subjects provided by 6 global collaborators. The sample metadata nearly always contained a de-identified subject ID, COVID-19 status, age in years and sex. Where HLA class I and class II types were available, the types were taken from metadata supplied by the sample provider, not from assay-based typing. The study at large found these results: The quantity of clinical and demographic metadata differed by source and by participant and was supplied without curation.

Enrolling through a virtual design, the prospective study's participants ranged in age from roughly 18 to 95 years and lived across more than 20 United States geographic areas. To assign participants to cohorts, the prospective study relied on clinical history that participants themselves reported in a screening survey and a study questionnaire. Mobile phlebotomists in the prospective study collected whole blood, serum and a nasopharyngeal or oropharyngeal swab from every participant. Additional blood draws and questionnaires over an approximately two-month period could optionally be provided by prospective study participants. Before DNA extraction, prospective study blood samples were shipped either frozen or at room temperature. On this clone: No cognate antigen has been identified for it. The record has no base qualities; no much larger clone is one base away.

Inclusive of the bounding cysteine and phenylalanine, the CDR3 is 12 residues long. Only CDR3 DNA remains: 36 bases, in frame from the first base. From a lookup of the germline V gene (reference sequence), CDR1 and CDR2 are LNHDA and SQIVND. The germline ends are 11 bases apart after V is trimmed by 5 bases and J by 7 bases. TCRbeta CDR3 regions were amplified from genomic DNA using the immunoSEQ Assay, a bias-controlled multiplex PCR. In the original analysis: Within the assay, amplification of reference gene primers was used to estimate how many nucleated cells each sample contained. To quantify the absolute abundance of each unique TCRbeta CDR3 rearrangement, sequence reads were collapsed and filtered. Productive Simpson clonality was computed per sample as the square root of Simpson's diversity index over productive rearrangements. Imported from immuneACCESS, the table was reduced by TCRdb to in-frame sequences with V and J called. These copies leave out some clones; in studies compared against another copy, an unresolved V gene accounts for under half, and the cause of the remainder is not known. The DNA gave D and trimming, while V, J and clone size come from that table. In this sample the table shows about 150,000 clones, around four fifths of which occur a single time. Roughly 3.4% of the sample is held by the ten biggest clonotypes.

The rearranged segments are TRBV19 and TRBJ1-2; a confident D gene designation cannot be given. What was sequenced was PBMCs or T cells enriched from blood (not recorded which). The sequence derives from a woman in her fifties or sixties with acute COVID-19. The encoded CDR3 is CASSSRSGGYTF. The nucleotide sequence is TGTGCCAGTAGTTCCCGATCGGGTGGCTACACCTTC.